This TCR beta chain was obtained from a study of molecular identifiers for immune sequencing clone quantification. The sample holds many counts of this clonotype. Germline assignment: CDR1 MNHEY and CDR2 SMNVEV (reference sequence). V was clipped by 3 bases and J by 0 bases, with 15 bases between them. The CDR3 is 17 residues long. TCRdb redid the calling of the PCR reads with MiXCR, one entry per CDR3 protein. This table has under 650,000 distinct CDR3 sequences, about 20% appearing once. The clonotype was recovered from a human donor in good health. Some libraries in this study had Jurkat cell RNA spiked in. V gene TRBV27 combines with J gene TRBJ1-5, with D perhaps matching TRBD1 (5 bases). Material: naive CD8+ T cells from blood, with Jurkat cell RNA spiked in. Subset given: FACS-sorted CD8+CD4-CCR7+CD45RA+ naive T cells. The CDR3 spells CASSLQWDASSNQPQHF. The CDR3 DNA follows: TGTGCCAGCAGTTTGCAATGGGACGCTTCTAGCAATCAGCCCCAGCATTTT.